This TCR beta chain was obtained from a study of cytomegalovirus exposure and HLA in healthy donors. Points from the study as a whole: Accurate prediction of HLA-A and HLA-B alleles (for most subjects) was reportedly achieved from TCR beta sequences. Previously analyzed data showed that most TCR beta V segments were productive at a frequency of about 90% or about 30%.

CDR1 and CDR2 (germline): MDHEN, SYDVKM. V shed 7 bases and J shed 1 base, with 10 bases lying between them. The CDR3 runs 13 residues. Comment on this clone: Its antigen remains unknown.

With 60 Vbeta and 13 Jbeta primers, the PCR was carried out. Using immunoSEQ multiplex PCR, the repertoire was profiled, and TCRdb retains in-frame clones only, with some absent. The sample has 130,000 or so clones; roughly three quarters are singletons. The TCR comes from a man younger than 40 in good health and CMV-seronegative. The rearrangement uses TRBV28 and TRBJ1-2; no firm D call. The sequencing input was PBMCs. DNA of the CDR3: TGTGCCAGCACTACAGTTTTTAACTATGGCTACACCTTC. This encodes CASTTVFNYGYTF.